Each of the 15 T cell receptor beta chains below was sequenced from the same sample in a study of cytomegalovirus exposure and HLA in healthy donors. This PCR relied on a set of 60 Vbeta primers and 13 Jbeta primers. Using immunoSEQ multiplex PCR, the repertoire was profiled, and TCRdb retains in-frame clones only, with some absent. This table holds more than 95,000 clones, 81% found once. Sequencing input: PBMCs. Receptors originate from a man aged 18 to 29 in good health and CMV-seronegative.

This chain joins TRBV29-1 and TRBJ2-3, with D maybe TRBD2 (5 bases). The CDR3 contains 12 residues. V was cut by 1 base and J by 6 bases, with 8 bases left in between. Germline-derived CDR1 and CDR2 are SQVTM and ANQGSEA. The CDR3 region has the DNA TGCAGCGTTGAAGCGGAGCGGGATACGCAGTATTTT. This sequence encodes CSVEAERDTQYF.

The gene calls are TRBV7-9 and TRBJ2-6, with a weak D call TRBD2 (5 bases). CDR1 SEHNR and CDR2 FQNEAQ come from the germline V gene (reference sequence). CDR3 length: 16 amino acids. V was shortened by 4 bases and J by 4 bases, with 14 bases between the two germline ends. The CDR3 DNA follows: TGTGCCAGCAGCTCTAATGGAGGCCTAGGGGCCAACGTCCTGACTTTC. Amino acid sequence: CASSSNGGLGANVLTF.

This rearrangement joins TRBV11-3 to TRBJ2-7; D unclear. Germline V lookup: CDR1 SGHNT, CDR2 YENEEA. Trimming left V 1 base short and J 0 bases short, with 7 bases between. The CDR3 sequence is 14 residues long. The CDR3, as DNA: TGTGCCAGCAGCTTAGGATCGGGCTCCTACGAGCAGTACTTC. This codes for CASSLGSGSYEQYF.

This chain joins TRBV5-4 and TRBJ1-1; D not certain. The germline V gene has CDR1 SGHNT and CDR2 YYREEE (reference sequence). V lost 0 bases and J lost 2, with 2 bases in between. The CDR3 consists of 12 residues. The CDR3 spells CASSLANTEAFF. The CDR3, as DNA: TGTGCCAGCAGCTTGGCAAACACTGAAGCTTTCTTT.

J is TRBJ1-5 and V is TRBV29-1; D perhaps matches TRBD1 (5 bases). CDR3 length: 14 amino acids. The V end lost 7 bases, the J end lost 0 bases, and 13 bases lay between the germline ends. Germline V lookup: CDR1 SQVTM, CDR2 ANQGSEA. The CDR3 protein is CSAPWQGSNQPQHF. The DNA for the CDR3 is TGCAGCGCCCCTTGGCAGGGTAGCAATCAGCCCCAGCATTTT.

This clone was counted only a few times. V is TRBV13 and J is TRBJ2-7; TRBD1 is a possible D gene (6 bases). Germline V gives CDR1 PRHDT, CDR2 FYEKMQ (reference sequence). This CDR3 comprises 14 residues. V was shortened by 1 base and J by 5 bases, with 12 bases between the two germline ends. CDR3 sequence: CASSLVQGTHEQYF. CDR3 in DNA: TGTGCCAGCAGCTTAGTGCAGGGGACCCACGAGCAGTACTTC.

The chain is built from TRBV7-2 and TRBJ2-7; D may be TRBD1 (5 bases). V lost 4 bases, J lost 2 bases, and 12 bases lay in between. Germline V lookup: CDR1 SGHTA, CDR2 FQGNSA. The CDR3 is made up of 14 amino acids. The CDR3, as DNA: TGTGCCAGCAGCTATTCGACAGACGCCTACGAGCAGTACTTC. This gives the protein CASSYSTDAYEQYF.

This chain uses TRBV6-1 with TRBJ2-1; TRBD2 agrees at 10 bases. The germline gives CDR1 MNHNS, CDR2 SASEGT. Losses at the gene ends were 5 bases for V and 2 bases for J; bases not matched to a gene: 0. CDR3 size: 14 residues. CDR3 region: CASSLAGAYNEQFF. The CDR3 DNA reads as TGTGCCAGCAGTCTAGCGGGGGCCTACAATGAGCAGTTCTTC.

The V call is TRBV18, the J call TRBJ2-1; TRBD2 agrees at 11 bases. The CDR3 is 16 amino acids. Trimming removed 1 base from V and 6 bases from J; junction bases left unmatched: 5. Germline CDR1 KGHSH, CDR2 LQKENI. CDR3 loop: CASSPLASGGSNEQFF. The CDR3 DNA follows: TGTGCCAGCTCACCACTGGCTAGCGGGGGGAGCAATGAGCAGTTCTTC. Supplemented by reference TRBV18 and TRBJ2-1, the full variable domain reads NAGVMQNPRHLVRRRGQEARLRCSPMKGHSHVYWYRQLPEEGLKFMVYLQKENIIDESGMPKERFSAEFPKEGPSILRIQQVVRGDSAAYFCASSPLASGGSNEQFFGPGTRLTVL.

The V and J genes are TRBV4-2 and TRBJ2-1; 12 bases fit TRBD2. Losses at the gene ends were 0 bases for V and 7 bases for J; bases not matched to a gene: 10. Germline V CDR1 and CDR2: LGHNA, YNFKEQ. The CDR3 contains 18 residues. CDR3 protein: CASSQDPSGGAGGNEQFF. The CDR3 nucleotides read TGTGCCAGCAGCCAAGACCCTAGCGGGGGGGCCGGTGGGAATGAGCAGTTCTTC.

This clone has only a few counts. V gene TRBV6-6 combines with J gene TRBJ1-1; D gene unclear. This CDR3 contains 15 residues. Per the germline V gene, CDR1 is MNHNY and CDR2 is SVGAGI (reference sequence). Trimming removed 4 bases from V and 2 bases from J, with 14 bases in between. CDR3: CASSSEGGSNTEAFF. CDR3 sequence (DNA): TGTGCCAGCAGTTCCGAGGGTGGCTCTAACACTGAAGCTTTCTTT.

This CDR3 is CASSLGLAGVRTGELFF. The CDR3 DNA sequence: TGCGCCAGCAGCTTGGGACTAGCGGGGGTCCGGACCGGGGAGCTGTTTTTT. This chain links TRBV5-1 with TRBJ2-2, with 12 bases identical to TRBD2. V dropped 0 bases and J dropped 5; count of bases not matched to a gene: 5. There are 17 residues in the CDR3. CDR1 SGHRS and CDR2 YFSETQ come from the germline V gene.

For this clone: The sample contains more than one DNA sequence encoding this CDR3. J is TRBJ2-7 and V is TRBV9; 11 positions agree with TRBD2. Looked up from germline, CDR1 is SGDLS and CDR2 is YYNGEE. This CDR3 is built from 14 residues. The V and J ends lost 2 bases and 3 bases, in that order; junction bases with no gene match: 1. This CDR3 reads CASSVTSGNYEQYF. For the CDR3, the DNA is TGTGCCAGCAGCGTGACTAGCGGGAACTACGAGCAGTACTTC. Full variable domain (rest looked up from reference TRBV9 and TRBJ2-7): DSGVTQTPKHLITATGQRVTLRCSPRSGDLSVYWYQQSLDQGLQFLIQYYNGEERAKGNILERFSAQQFPDLHSELNLSSLELGDSALYFCASSVTSGNYEQYFGPGTRLTVT.

This clone turned up a few times. The chain has TRBV4-3 and TRBJ2-7; TRBD2 aligns across 11 bases. This CDR3 has 14 amino acids. Germline loops: CDR1 LGHNA, CDR2 YSLEER. The V gene end was trimmed by 5 bases and the J gene end by 6 bases; junction bases not matched to a gene: 6. The CDR3 is CASSVGLAEGEQYF. In DNA, the CDR3 is TGCGCCAGCAGCGTGGGACTAGCGGAGGGCGAGCAGTACTTC.

The V call is TRBV29-1, the J call TRBJ2-3, with unresolved D. The CDR3 covers 16 residues. Trimming cost V 0 bases and J 1 base, with 14 bases left between them. Germline V gene sequence: CDR1 SQVTM, CDR2 ANQGSEA. The CDR3, as DNA: TGCAGCGTTGAAGATTCCATTCCGCAGGGCACAGATACGCAGTATTTT. Encoded protein: CSVEDSIPQGTDTQYF.